What follows are 18 T cell receptor beta chains derived from one specimen sequenced in a study of T cell clones after liver transplantation (dated by TCRdb to the late 2010s). Libraries were built with the immunoSEQ multiplex PCR assay. TCRdb provides this immuneACCESS table in a form limited to in-frame rearrangements. Some clones are lacking; in checked studies, under half of them reflect an unresolved V gene, and why the rest are absent is not known. Counted in this sample were roughly 62,000 clones; 70% of them appeared once. Over 2.5% of the sample rests with the top ten. This sample comprised CD4+ T cells from blood, obtained at the approximately 15-month timepoint. These receptors all stem from a human patient who received a liver transplant. Following transplantation, part of the T cell population may be supplied by the graft donor rather than the patient.

This clone occurred a few times. The J gene is TRBJ1-2, the V gene TRBV2; perhaps TRBD1 as D (5 bases). V lost 1 base to trimming and J lost 4 bases, with 19 bases between them. This CDR3 has 17 residues. Germline CDR1 SNHLY, CDR2 FYNNEI. The CDR3 loop reads CASSEDGGNPTGYGYTF. The DNA for the CDR3 is TGTGCCAGCAGTGAAGATGGGGGGAATCCTACTGGCTATGGCTACACCTTC.

The chain is built from TRBV19 and TRBJ2-2, with D hard to call. Germline V gene sequence: CDR1 LNHDA, CDR2 SQIVND (reference sequence). Trimming took off 6 bases at V and 4 bases at J, with 12 bases between the two ends. The CDR3 runs 14 residues. The CDR3 nucleotides are TGTGCCAGTAGCAATCTCATGAGCACCGGGGAGCTGTTTTTT. The encoded protein is CASSNLMSTGELFF.

This clone was recorded a few times. This chain connects TRBV11-2 to TRBJ2-5, with D possibly being TRBD2 (5 bases). V lost 1 base to trimming and J lost 2 bases, with 14 bases between them. Germline CDR1 reads SGHAT; CDR2 reads FQNNGV. This CDR3 has 16 residues. In DNA form, the CDR3 reads TGTGCCAGCAGCTTAGTCGGCGGGTGGGGACAAGAGACCCAGTACTTC. It specifies CASSLVGGWGQETQYF.

This chain links TRBV6-9 with TRBJ1-2, with 9 bases matching TRBD1. V lost 8 bases to trimming and J lost 7 bases; unmatched junction nucleotides: 2. Germline V gives CDR1 MNHGY, CDR2 SVAAGI. This CDR3 comprises 11 residues. The CDR3 DNA sequence: TGTGCCAGCCTACAGGGGGCTGGCTACACCTTC. Protein sequence: CASLQGAGYTF.

V and J are TRBV7-2 and TRBJ1-4, with no clear D. CDR3 length equals 15 residues. Germline lookup yields CDR1 SGHTA and CDR2 FQGNSA. Trimming left V 1 base short and J 0 bases short, with 6 bases between. Written as DNA, the CDR3 is TGTGCCAGCAGCTTAGGGTCTACAACTAATGAAAAACTGTTTTTT. It translates to CASSLGSTTNEKLFF.

J is TRBJ1-6 and V is TRBV20-1; D ambiguous. CDR3 length: 11 amino acids. Germline V gene sequence: CDR1 DFQATT, CDR2 SNEGSKA (reference sequence). Trimming stripped 6 bases from V and 7 bases from J, with 7 bases between. The CDR3 reads CSARFNSPLHF. In DNA, the CDR3 is TGCAGTGCAAGGTTCAATTCACCCCTCCACTTT.

The V and J genes are TRBV11-3 and TRBJ2-5; TRBD2 might be the D (6 bases). CDR1 is SGHNT, CDR2 YENEEA, per germline. The CDR3 runs 13 residues. V lost 0 bases, J lost 7 bases, and 9 bases lay in between. The CDR3 DNA sequence: TGTGCCAGCAGCTTAGAACTAGCACCGACCCAGTACTTC. As protein: CASSLELAPTQYF.

CDR3 nucleotide sequence: TGTGCCAGCAGCCCGGGACATTCAACGGAGACCCAGTACTTC. Protein product: CASSPGHSTETQYF. J is TRBJ2-5 and V is TRBV6-1; the D gene is possibly TRBD1 (6 bases). The CDR3 is 14 amino acids. V was shortened by 6 bases and J by 5 bases, with 16 bases between the two germline ends. Per the germline V gene, CDR1 is MNHNS and CDR2 is SASEGT.

This clone was counted only a few times. The gene calls are TRBV28 and TRBJ1-5, with 9 nucleotides matching TRBD1. V dropped 3 bases and J dropped 6; count of bases not matched to a gene: 3. Germline CDR1 MDHEN, CDR2 SYDVKM. This CDR3 comprises 14 residues. CDR3 nucleotides: TGTGCCAGCAGTTTGGGGACAGGGAGTCAGCCCCAGCATTTT. Protein: CASSLGTGSQPQHF.

The V call is TRBV2, the J call TRBJ2-7, with D hard to call. Trimming took 6 bases from V and 1 from J, leaving 13 bases between them. CDR3 size: 14 residues. Germline V lookup: CDR1 SNHLY, CDR2 FYNNEI. CDR3 region: CASSAVGGSYEQYF. CDR3 DNA: TGTGCCAGCAGCGCAGTTGGTGGGTCCTACGAGCAGTACTTC.

This clone was seen once. The chain uses TRBV7-2 and TRBJ2-1; 16 positions agree with TRBD2. CDR1 is SGHTA, CDR2 FQGNSA, per germline. The CDR3 extends over 15 amino acids. J gave up 7 bases and V 4 bases, and 1 base lay outside the gene matches. The CDR3 reads CASSSGLAGGNEQFF. The CDR3 region has the DNA TGTGCCAGCAGCTCGGGACTAGCGGGAGGGAATGAGCAGTTCTTC.

V is TRBV7-9 and J is TRBJ2-7; D not certain. This CDR3 is 13 amino acids long. With 3 bases removed from V and 1 base from J, the gap between germline ends came to 7 bases. Germline CDR1 is SEHNR and CDR2 is FQNEAQ (reference sequence). Here the CDR3 reads CASSFTTSYEQYF. CDR3 bases: TGTGCCAGCAGCTTTACTACTTCCTACGAGCAGTACTTC.

V usage is TRBV5-1 and J usage is TRBJ1-1, with a tentative D call TRBD1 (5 bases). The germline V and J ends were trimmed by 4 bases and 7 bases, with 26 bases remaining between them. CDR3 length equals 17 residues. Germline CDR1 reads SGHRS; CDR2 reads YFSETQ. CDR3 sequence reads: CASSPLVGGDLVGEAFF. The CDR3 DNA reads TGCGCCAGCAGCCCCTTAGTTGGGGGTGATTTGGTTGGTGAAGCTTTCTTT.

The chain uses TRBV19 and TRBJ2-1; 12 positions match TRBD2. J was trimmed by 5 bases and V by 3 bases; bases with no gene match: 8. The germline V gene has CDR1 LNHDA and CDR2 SQIVND (reference sequence). There are 17 residues in the CDR3. This CDR3 reads CASSMVASGGANNEQFF. The DNA for the CDR3 is TGTGCCAGTAGTATGGTGGCTAGCGGGGGGGCGAACAATGAGCAGTTCTTC.

The CDR3, as DNA: TGTGCCAGCAGTTACTCGGAGGCGCTCTATGGCTACACCTTC. Translated, it gives CASSYSEALYGYTF. The chain uses TRBV6-5 and TRBJ1-2; D call uncertain. V lost 0 bases and J 4 bases, leaving 9 bases between the germline ends. This CDR3 is 14 amino acids long. CDR1 is MNHEY, CDR2 SVGAGI, per germline.

This sequence joins TRBV7-6 and TRBJ2-7; 7 bases line up with TRBD1. CDR1 and CDR2 from the germline V gene are SGHVS and FNYEAQ. CDR3 size: 13 residues. The J segment lost 2 bases and the V segment lost 5 bases, leaving 3 bases of the junction unmatched. The CDR3 spells CASSRDRAYEQYF. Written as DNA, the CDR3 is TGTGCCAGCAGCCGGGACAGAGCCTACGAGCAGTACTTC. The variable domain in full, completed from reference TRBV7-6 and TRBJ2-7, reads GAGVSQSPRYKVTKRGQDVALRCDPISGHVSLYWYRQALGQGPEFLTYFNYEAQQDKSGLPNDRFSAERPEGSISTLTIQRTEQRDSAMYRCASSRDRAYEQYFGPGTRLTVT.

The V call is TRBV5-4, the J call TRBJ2-5; possible D gene TRBD1, 6 bases. The germline CDR1 and CDR2 sequences are SGHNT and YYREEE (reference sequence). The CDR3 is 16 amino acids. V lost 6 bases and J 5 bases, leaving 23 bases between the germline ends. The CDR3 DNA follows: TGTGCCAGCACCATAAGTACAGGGCCCGGGCAGGAGACCCAGTACTTC. It specifies CASTISTGPGQETQYF.

This chain links TRBV30 with TRBJ2-7, with TRBD1 identical over 8 bases. This CDR3 spans 14 amino acids. V dropped 4 bases and J dropped 0; count of bases not matched to a gene: 5. Germline assignment: CDR1 GTSNPN and CDR2 SVGIG (reference sequence). Here the CDR3 DNA reads TGTGCCTGGACGGACAGGGTCAGCTCCTACGAGCAGTACTTC. Its translation is CAWTDRVSSYEQYF.